This T cell receptor beta chain was sequenced for a study of T cell repertoires in cytomegalovirus infection. Study information: Indications of both CMV infection and matching HLA type were provided by public TCR beta signatures.

TCRdb reprocessed the reads via MiXCR and lists one record per CDR3 protein. In the table there are about 740,000 distinct CDR3 sequences, approximately 40% of which are singletons. The germline V gene has CDR1 MNHEY and CDR2 SMNVEV (reference sequence). The CDR3 length is 13 residues. The V gene lost 3 bases and the J gene lost 5 bases, with 8 bases spanning the gap. To note about this clonotype: The antigen is not known.

Study-wide findings and caveats: Adding up the frequency of public TCR beta families identified people who carried CMV plus the relevant HLA. HLA-C-restricted CMV clonotypes gave the most frequent clonotype in two of eight donors.

This chain uses TRBV27 with TRBJ1-5; D is possibly TRBD1 (5 bases). The receptor comes from a human donor in good health (CMV status not recorded). Some clones in this sample may be carry-over from other donors' samples. Material: PBMCs. CDR3 nucleotide sequence: TGTGCCAGCAGTTTTATGGGGGATCAGCCCCAGCATTTT. Amino acids: CASSFMGDQPQHF.